The clone carrying this T cell receptor (beta chain) appeared a few times. The antigen remains unidentified. For the second PCR, which ran for roughly 6 to 11 cycles, a sample-barcoded 5' primer and a J-beta primer mix were used. TCRdb reprocessed the 5' RACE reads with MiXCR, giving one entry per CDR3 protein. The sample consists of about 730,000 distinct CDR3 sequences, approximately 43% of them appearing once. Germline CDR1 and CDR2: SGHRS and YFSETQ. The CDR3 covers 15 residues. The sample comes from a study of blood T cells in healthy people across ages. The authors extracted at least 5.5 micrograms of total RNA per sample. Findings and limits, study-wide: Without sorted subsets, naive and antigen-experienced compartments could not be conclusively compared. Per million T cells, TCR beta diversity dropped roughly linearly as age increased. Both higher diversity and more naive CD4+ cells marked long-lived donors when set against aged donors.

The chain couples TRBV5-1 to TRBJ2-5; D not certain. The DNA end is more similar to TRBJ2-7, so the J call may be wrong. This TCR derives from a woman between 55 and 75 years old in good health. Source material: blood. The CDR3 loop reads CASTPTASGGYEQYF. The CDR3 nucleotides are TGCGCCAGCACACCTACTGCTTCAGGTGGCTACGAGCAGTACTTC.